One and the same sample provided the 17 T cell receptor beta chains below, sequenced in a study of shared clonotypes between healthy human individuals. This table comes from immunoSEQ multiplex PCR, and its TCRdb copy is limited to in-frame clones, with some not included. The sample yields roughly 2.5 million clones, roughly nine tenths seen once. The material sequenced was naive CD4+ T cells sorted from blood. Subset meaning: CD45RA+ positively selected. The receptors stem from a man between 18 and 35 years old in good health.

Points on this clone: Other DNA sequences of this sample code for an identical CDR3. The chain recombines TRBV27 with TRBJ1-6; TRBD1 matches 7 bases. Germline-derived CDR1 and CDR2 are MNHEY and SMNVEV (reference sequence). V shed 2 bases and J 7 bases; nucleotides not matched to a gene: 2. CDR3 size: 14 residues. In DNA, the CDR3 is TGTGCCAGCAGTTTAGACAGGGAGAATTCACCCCTCCACTTT. Its protein product is CASSLDRENSPLHF.

V gene TRBV27 combines with J gene TRBJ1-1; possibly TRBD1 for D (6 bases). The CDR3 contains 15 residues. V was shortened by 7 bases and J by 4 bases, with 19 bases between the two germline ends. Germline V gene data show CDR1 as MNHEY and CDR2 as SMNVEV (reference sequence). The CDR3 here is CASTLRGGLGTEAFF. CDR3 nucleotides: TGTGCCAGCACGCTTAGGGGGGGTTTGGGCACTGAAGCTTTCTTT.

The chain uses TRBV5-8 and TRBJ2-1; possible D gene TRBD1, 5 bases. Trimming removed 3 bases from V and 3 bases from J, with 10 bases in between. Germline CDR1 and CDR2: SGHTS and YDEGEE. The CDR3 contains 14 residues. CDR3 sequence (DNA): TGTGCCAGCAGCTCAACAGGATACTACAATGAGCAGTTCTTC. Protein sequence: CASSSTGYYNEQFF.

The chain joins TRBV19 to TRBJ2-7; D ambiguous. V lost 9 bases and J lost 2, with 17 bases in between. Germline CDR1 is LNHDA and CDR2 is SQIVND (reference sequence). The CDR3 has 14 residues. CDR3 in amino acids: CASALEARPYEQYF. The CDR3 bases are TGTGCCAGCGCGCTAGAGGCCCGACCCTACGAGCAGTACTTC.

J is TRBJ1-5 and V is TRBV7-2; D is possibly TRBD1 (6 bases). V dropped 3 bases and J dropped 9 bases, with 15 bases sitting between them. This CDR3 has 14 amino acids. Looked up from germline, CDR1 is SGHTA and CDR2 is FQGNSA. CDR3 nucleotide sequence: TGTGCCAGCAGCTTTCGGGGGCCTGAGGGGCCCCAGCATTTT. It is translated as CASSFRGPEGPQHF.

The V and J genes are TRBV9 and TRBJ2-1; no clear D. The CDR3 runs to 13 residues. Trimming removed 10 bases at V and 0 bases at J, with 11 bases between. Germline V CDR1 and CDR2: SGDLS, YYNGEE. CDR3 residues: CAGSTDSYNEQFF. DNA of the CDR3: TGTGCCGGGTCAACAGACTCCTACAATGAGCAGTTCTTC.

V gene TRBV7-2 combines with J gene TRBJ2-7; TRBD1 matches at 11 bases. Trimming removed 3 bases from V and 6 bases from J; junction bases left unmatched: 7. Germline CDR1 SGHTA, CDR2 FQGNSA. CDR3 length: 15 amino acids. CDR3 protein: CASSFRRDRGGEQYF. The CDR3, as DNA: TGTGCCAGCAGCTTTCGACGGGACAGGGGGGGCGAGCAGTACTTC. Filled out from reference TRBV7-2 and TRBJ2-7, the complete variable domain reads GAGVSQSPSNKVTEKGKDVELRCDPISGHTALYWYRQSLGQGLEFLIYFQGNSAPDKSGLPSDRFSAERTGGSVSTLTIQRTQQEDSAVYLCASSFRRDRGGEQYFGPGTRLTVT.

The chain carries TRBV12-5 and TRBJ2-3, with no clear D. There are 11 residues in the CDR3. Trimming stripped 3 bases from V and 6 bases from J, with 4 bases between. Germline CDR1 reads LGHNT; CDR2 reads FRNRAP. Here the CDR3 DNA reads TGTGCTAGTGGTTTTTCGGATACGCAGTATTTT. Protein: CASGFSDTQYF.

The gene calls are TRBV19 and TRBJ2-7, with 12 nucleotides matching TRBD2. With 0 bases clipped from V and 6 bases from J, the junction kept 6 bases outside the gene matches. CDR3 length: 16 residues. CDR1 and CDR2 from the germline V gene are LNHDA and SQIVND (reference sequence). The CDR3 nucleotides are TGTGCCAGTAGTATAGAACTAGCGGGAGGCCCTGCCGAGCAGTACTTC. This translates into CASSIELAGGPAEQYF.

The chain has TRBV10-3 and TRBJ1-4; D uncertain. The germline gives CDR1 ENHRY, CDR2 SYGVKD. There are 14 residues in the CDR3. V was pared by 7 bases and J by 7 bases, with 16 bases between. CDR3 sequence reads: CAIKKDPVSEKLFF. The CDR3 DNA is TGTGCCATCAAAAAGGATCCGGTTAGTGAAAAACTGTTTTTT.

A note on this clone: Other DNA sequences within the sample encode an identical CDR3. This rearrangement joins TRBV28 to TRBJ2-5; 7 bases are a match to TRBD1. V lost 6 bases and J lost 5; bases outside the gene matches: 6. Germline lookup yields CDR1 MDHEN and CDR2 SYDVKM. The CDR3 loop spans 13 amino acids. CDR3 region: CASSAGGRETQYF. The CDR3 coding sequence is TGTGCCAGCAGCGCAGGGGGTAGGGAGACCCAGTACTTC.

In the case of this clone: The identical CDR3 is also encoded by other nucleotide sequences in the sample. This rearrangement joins TRBV2 to TRBJ2-3; D uncertain. There are 11 residues in the CDR3. Per germline, CDR1 SNHLY and CDR2 FYNNEI. Deletions cut 5 bases from V and 0 bases from J, with 0 bases between. In nucleotides, the CDR3 is TGTGCCAGCAGTAGCACAGATACGCAGTATTTT. It yields the protein CASSSTDTQYF.

Here the CDR3 DNA reads TGCGCCAGCAGCTTGGTAGCCCCAGGGGATAGGACCCAGTACTTC. It is translated as CASSLVAPGDRTQYF. The rearrangement joins TRBV5-1 to TRBJ2-5; D may be TRBD1 (6 bases). V lost 0 bases and J lost 7, with 16 bases in between. CDR3 length: 15 residues. The germline gives CDR1 SGHRS, CDR2 YFSETQ.

A note on this clone: Additional DNA sequences in this sample encode the identical CDR3. The chain carries TRBV6-5 and TRBJ2-1, with D perhaps given as TRBD1 or TRBD2 (5 bases each). The CDR3 length is 11 residues. Deletions cut 6 bases from V and 9 bases from J, with 9 bases between. The germline V gene encodes CDR1 MNHEY and CDR2 SVGAGI. The chain's CDR3 is CASSRGPEQFF. The DNA of the CDR3 is TGTGCCAGCAGCCGGGGCCCTGAGCAGTTCTTC.

The chain links TRBV30 to TRBJ1-5, with 9 bases lining up with TRBD1. Germline-derived CDR1 and CDR2 are GTSNPN and SVGIG (reference sequence). The CDR3 totals 12 residues. The J segment lost 7 bases and the V segment lost 4 bases, leaving 2 bases of the junction unmatched. The CDR3 DNA reads as TGTGCCTGGACGACAGGGGGGCAGCCCCAGCATTTT. It encodes CAWTTGGQPQHF.

This clone has only one observation. In DNA form, the CDR3 reads TGTGCCAGCAGCTGGAATGGAAACACCATATATTTT. This codes for CASSWNGNTIYF. V usage is TRBV7-9 and J usage is TRBJ1-3; D call uncertain. The germline V and J ends were trimmed by 4 bases and 3 bases, with 4 bases remaining between them. The CDR3 runs 12 residues. Per germline, CDR1 SEHNR and CDR2 FQNEAQ (reference sequence).

The chain uses TRBV6-1 and TRBJ2-1; 7 bases align to TRBD1. CDR3 length: 15 residues. Germline CDR1 is MNHNS and CDR2 is SASEGT. After removal of 2 bases from V and 5 bases from J, the junction contained 6 bases not matched to a gene. CDR3 amino acids: CASSEFARGNNEQFF. The CDR3 region has the DNA TGTGCCAGCAGTGAATTCGCCAGGGGGAACAATGAGCAGTTCTTC.